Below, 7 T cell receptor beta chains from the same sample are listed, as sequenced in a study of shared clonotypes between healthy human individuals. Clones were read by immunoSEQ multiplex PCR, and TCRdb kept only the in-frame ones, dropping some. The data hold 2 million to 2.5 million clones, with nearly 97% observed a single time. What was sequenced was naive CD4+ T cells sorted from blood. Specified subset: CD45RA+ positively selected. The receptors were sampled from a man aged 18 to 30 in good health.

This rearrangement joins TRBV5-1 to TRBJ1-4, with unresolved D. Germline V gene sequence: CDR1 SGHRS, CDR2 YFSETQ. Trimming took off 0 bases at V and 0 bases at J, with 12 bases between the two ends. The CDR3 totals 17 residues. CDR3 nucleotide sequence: TGCGCCAGCAGCTTGGAGGGAGCCTCTTCAACTAATGAAAAACTGTTTTTT. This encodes CASSLEGASSTNEKLFF.

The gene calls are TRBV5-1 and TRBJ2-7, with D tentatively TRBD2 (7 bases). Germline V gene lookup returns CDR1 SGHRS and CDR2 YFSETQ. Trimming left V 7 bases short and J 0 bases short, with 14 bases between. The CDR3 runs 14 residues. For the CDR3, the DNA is TGCGCCAGCGCTCGGGGGGCGGACTCCTACGAGCAGTACTTC. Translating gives CASARGADSYEQYF.

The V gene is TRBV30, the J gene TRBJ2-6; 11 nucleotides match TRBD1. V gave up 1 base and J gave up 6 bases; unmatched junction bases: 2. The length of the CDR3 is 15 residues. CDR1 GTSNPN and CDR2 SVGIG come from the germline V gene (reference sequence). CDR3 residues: CAWSAGQGAANVLTF. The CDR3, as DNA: TGTGCCTGGAGTGCAGGACAGGGGGCGGCCAACGTCCTGACTTTC.

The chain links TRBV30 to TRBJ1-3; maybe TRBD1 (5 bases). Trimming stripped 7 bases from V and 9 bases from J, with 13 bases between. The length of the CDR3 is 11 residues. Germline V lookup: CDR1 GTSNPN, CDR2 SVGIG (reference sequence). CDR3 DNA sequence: TGTGCCTCTGCCCCCGACAGCACCATATATTTT. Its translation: CASAPDSTIYF.

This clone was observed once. CDR3 nucleotide sequence: TGTGCCAGCAGCCCCCCACTCTTAGGCGAGCAGTACTTC. Translated: CASSPPLLGEQYF. This chain links TRBV11-2 with TRBJ2-7; the D is unclear. The germline V gene encodes CDR1 SGHAT and CDR2 FQNNGV. The CDR3 spans 13 residues. Trimming removed 5 bases from V and 6 bases from J, with 14 bases in between.

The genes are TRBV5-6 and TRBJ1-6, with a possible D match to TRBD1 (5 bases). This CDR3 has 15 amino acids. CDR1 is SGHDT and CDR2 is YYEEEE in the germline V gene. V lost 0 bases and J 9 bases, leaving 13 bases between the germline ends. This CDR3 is CASSLEGRVGSPLHF. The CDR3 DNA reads TGTGCCAGCAGCTTGGAAGGCAGGGTCGGTTCACCCCTCCACTTT. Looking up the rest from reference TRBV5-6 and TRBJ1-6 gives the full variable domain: DAGVTQSPTHLIKTRGQQVTLRCSPKSGHDTVSWYQQALGQGPQFIFQYYEEEERQRGNFPDRFSGHQFPNYSSELNVNALLLGDSALYLCASSLEGRVGSPLHFGNGTRLTVT.

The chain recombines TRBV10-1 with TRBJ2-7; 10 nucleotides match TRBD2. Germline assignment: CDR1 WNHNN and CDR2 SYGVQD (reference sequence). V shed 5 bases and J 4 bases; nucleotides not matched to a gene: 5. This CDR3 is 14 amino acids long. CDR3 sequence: CASSPGLATYEQYF. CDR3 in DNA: TGCGCCAGCAGTCCGGGACTAGCGACGTACGAGCAGTACTTC.